The next 9 T cell receptor beta chains were all read from a single sample in a study of blood T cell repertoires in COVID-19 (dated by TCRdb to 2019 to 2021). Library preparation used the immunoSEQ multiplex PCR assay. TCRdb provides this immuneACCESS table in a form limited to in-frame rearrangements. Some clones are lacking; in checked studies, under half of them reflect an unresolved V gene, and why the rest are absent is not known. This sample lists 350,000 to 500,000 clones; around nine tenths were detected once. The ten largest make up less than 1.5% of the sample. Sequenced sample: PBMCs or T cells enriched from blood (not recorded which). The receptors stem from a woman in her late teens or twenties who had been exposed to COVID-19.

This chain connects TRBV5-4 to TRBJ2-3, with a tentative D call TRBD1 (5 bases). This CDR3 is built from 16 residues. Deletions cut 4 bases from V and 4 bases from J, with 19 bases between. In germline, CDR1 is SGHNT, CDR2 YYREEE (reference sequence). CDR3: CASSQVGQAFADTQYF. CDR3 DNA: TGTGCCAGCAGCCAGGTGGGGCAAGCCTTCGCAGATACGCAGTATTTT.

The V call is TRBV19, the J call TRBJ2-7; 7 bases are a match to TRBD1. The V segment lost 8 bases and the J segment 2 bases; nucleotides outside the gene matches: 9. Germline CDR1 and CDR2: LNHDA and SQIVND (reference sequence). The CDR3 covers 14 residues. The DNA of the CDR3 is TGTGCCAGTGCACAAGACAGGGCGACCTACGAGCAGTACTTC. This translates into CASAQDRATYEQYF. Combining the CDR3 with reference TRBV19 and TRBJ2-7 gives the whole variable domain DGGITQSPKYLFRKEGQNVTLSCEQNLNHDAMYWYRQDPGQGLRLIYYSQIVNDFQKGDIAEGYSVSREKKESFPLTVTSAQKNPTAFYLCASAQDRATYEQYFGPGTRLTVT.

The chain carries TRBV30 and TRBJ1-3; maybe TRBD1 (6 bases). Trimming left V 2 bases short and J 1 base short, with 24 bases between. Germline V gives CDR1 GTSNPN, CDR2 SVGIG (reference sequence). This CDR3 comprises 19 residues. CDR3 in amino acids: CAWSTRQDRSSLSGNTIYF. CDR3 coding DNA: TGTGCCTGGAGTACCCGCCAGGACAGATCCTCTCTATCTGGAAACACCATATATTTT.

CDR3 nucleotides: TGTGCCAGCAGCTTAGTAGCAGGGCAAAAGGTCAATTCACCCCTCCACTTT. It encodes CASSLVAGQKVNSPLHF. V and J are TRBV7-2 and TRBJ1-6; possible D gene TRBD1, 5 bases. Germline V CDR1 and CDR2: SGHTA, FQGNSA. The CDR3 is 17 amino acids. Trimming took off 1 base at V and 7 bases at J, with 17 bases between the two ends. Using reference TRBV7-2 and TRBJ1-6 for the parts outside the CDR3, the full variable domain is GAGVSQSPSNKVTEKGKDVELRCDPISGHTALYWYRQSLGQGLEFLIYFQGNSAPDKSGLPSDRFSAERTGGSVSTLTIQRTQQEDSAVYLCASSLVAGQKVNSPLHFGNGTRLTVT.

The chain joins TRBV27 to TRBJ2-1; 7 bases are shared with TRBD2. Germline lookup yields CDR1 MNHEY and CDR2 SMNVEV (reference sequence). V dropped 2 bases and J dropped 2; count of bases not matched to a gene: 3. The CDR3 contains 15 residues. For the CDR3, the DNA is TGTGCCAGCAGTTTAGGGGGGGGTCCCTACAATGAGCAGTTCTTC. It yields the protein CASSLGGGPYNEQFF.

The J gene is TRBJ2-1, the V gene TRBV5-1, with 7 bases aligning to TRBD2. The CDR3 is made up of 12 amino acids. V was clipped by 2 bases and J by 13 bases; unmatched bases: 6. The germline gives CDR1 SGHRS, CDR2 YFSETQ. The CDR3 reads CASSLAGTTQFF. In DNA form, the CDR3 reads TGCGCCAGCAGCTTAGCCGGGACTACACAGTTCTTC.

The chain carries TRBV7-3 and TRBJ1-6, with a tentative D call TRBD1 (5 bases). V shed 5 bases and J shed 8 bases, with 10 bases lying between them. CDR1 is SGHTA, CDR2 FQGTGA, per germline. The CDR3 covers 13 residues. This CDR3 is CASSPLGDSPLHF. Written as DNA, the CDR3 is TGTGCCAGCAGCCCGTTAGGGGATTCACCCCTCCACTTT.

The DNA of the CDR3 is TGTGCCAGCAGCCAAAACAGGGGTAATAGCCAGCCCCAGCATTTT. Its translation is CASSQNRGNSQPQHF. The J gene is TRBJ1-5, the V gene TRBV27; 7 bases are a match to TRBD1. The germline gives CDR1 MNHEY, CDR2 SMNVEV (reference sequence). This CDR3 comprises 15 residues. V lost 6 bases, J lost 7 bases, and 12 bases stayed unmatched.

The chain carries TRBV5-1 and TRBJ2-7, with D perhaps matching TRBD1 (6 bases). The ends were cut back, 0 bases at V and 2 bases at J, with 9 bases in the middle. Germline-derived CDR1 and CDR2 are SGHRS and YFSETQ. This CDR3 is built from 14 residues. This CDR3 reads CASSLDWDTYEQYF. In DNA form, the CDR3 reads TGCGCCAGCAGCTTGGATTGGGACACCTACGAGCAGTACTTC.